Each of the 24 T cell receptor beta chains below was sequenced from the same sample in a study of T cells after yellow fever vaccination. One entry per CDR3 protein, called by TCRdb with MiXCR from the 5' RACE reads. The table has hundreds of thousands of distinct CDR3 sequences, under 14% seen once. The sample was PBMCs, taken on the day of the first yellow fever vaccination. These receptors were taken from a man younger than 35 who received the YFV17D yellow fever vaccine.

This clonotype has just a few counts. The chain uses TRBV29-1 and TRBJ1-5; weak D call: TRBD1 (6 bases). Germline V gene data show CDR1 as SQVTM and CDR2 as ANQGSEA. This CDR3 contains 13 residues. Deletions cut 6 bases from V and 5 bases from J, with 14 bases between. The CDR3 region has the DNA TGCAGCGTGACAACAGGGTCACATCAGCCCCAGCATTTT. Its translation: CSVTTGSHQPQHF.

This clonotype was seen a few times. The V call is TRBV5-8, the J call TRBJ2-3; D gene ambiguous. The germline V gene has CDR1 SGHTS and CDR2 YDEGEE. The CDR3 is 13 amino acids. The germline V and J ends were trimmed by 0 bases and 5 bases, with 7 bases remaining between them. CDR3 residues: CASSLDSRDTQYF. DNA of the CDR3: TGTGCCAGCAGCTTGGACTCGCGAGATACGCAGTATTTT. Using reference TRBV5-8 and TRBJ2-3 for the parts outside the CDR3, the full variable domain is EAGVTQSPTHLIKTRGQQATLRCSPISGHTSVYWYQQALGLGLQFLLWYDEGEERNRGNFPPRFSGRQFPNYSSELNVNALELEDSALYLCASSLDSRDTQYFGPGTRLTVL.

This clonotype has only a few counts. This sequence joins TRBV2 and TRBJ1-2, with 7 bases identical to TRBD1. Germline V gene data show CDR1 as SNHLY and CDR2 as FYNNEI. The V segment lost 6 bases and the J segment 2 bases; nucleotides outside the gene matches: 3. The CDR3 totals 13 residues. For the CDR3, the DNA is TGTGCCAGCAGACAGGGGAGCAACTATGGCTACACCTTC. Residues: CASRQGSNYGYTF.

This chain connects TRBV5-1 to TRBJ2-2; D may be TRBD1 (7 bases). This CDR3 has 14 amino acids. V was trimmed by 4 bases and J by 6 bases, leaving 13 bases between them. CDR1 and CDR2 from the germline V gene are SGHRS and YFSETQ. The CDR3 DNA reads TGCGCCAGCAGCCCAGACAGGGAGGCCGGGGAGCTGTTTTTT. Amino acids: CASSPDREAGELFF.

The chain recombines TRBV3-1 with TRBJ2-3; D is unresolved. The germline gives CDR1 LGHDT, CDR2 YNNKEL (reference sequence). The CDR3 has 13 residues. The V end was cut by 1 base, the J end by 3 bases, with 5 bases between. CDR3 protein: CASSQVRTDTQYF. The CDR3 region has the DNA TGTGCCAGCAGCCAAGTCAGGACAGATACGCAGTATTTT.

This clonotype was observed a handful of times. The chain has TRBV12-5 and TRBJ1-5; 10 bases are shared with TRBD1. The V gene end was trimmed by 3 bases and the J gene end by 3 bases; junction bases not matched to a gene: 14. The CDR3 is 19 residues long. CDR1 is LGHNT, CDR2 FRNRAP, per germline. The CDR3: CASGLDRGRFSRDNQPQHF. The CDR3 DNA sequence: TGTGCTAGTGGTTTAGACAGGGGGCGATTTTCACGGGACAATCAGCCCCAGCATTTT.

This chain uses TRBV5-1 with TRBJ2-1; 9 bases match TRBD1. From germline, CDR1 is SGHRS and CDR2 YFSETQ. The length of the CDR3 is 15 residues. J gave up 9 bases and V 4 bases, and 11 bases lay outside the gene matches. The CDR3 DNA is TGCGCCAGCAGCCTCCTCGGGACAGGGATTAGTGAGCAGTTCTTC. It codes for CASSLLGTGISEQFF.

This clonotype was detected ten times or more. The J gene is TRBJ2-1, the V gene TRBV18; possible D gene TRBD1, 6 bases. Germline CDR1 reads KGHSH; CDR2 reads LQKENI. Trimming shortened V by 0 bases and J by 11 bases, and 11 bases separated the two germline ends. This CDR3 is built from 13 residues. CDR3 residues: CASSPPGAGQQFF. In DNA form, the CDR3 reads TGTGCCAGCTCACCACCGGGGGCAGGGCAGCAGTTCTTC.

In this sample, this clonotype turned up a few times. The V and J genes are TRBV25-1 and TRBJ1-2, with TRBD1 as a possible D gene (5 bases). V lost 4 bases and J 8 bases, leaving 20 bases between the germline ends. The CDR3 contains 15 residues. Germline loops: CDR1 MGHDK, CDR2 SYGVNS. The CDR3 bases are TGTGCCAGCAGTGGAGGCCGGGGCGCGGGCGGCGGCTACACCTTC. Protein sequence: CASSGGRGAGGGYTF.

The chain carries TRBV5-5 and TRBJ1-1; tentative D call: TRBD1 (5 bases). With 1 base removed from V and 1 base from J, the gap between germline ends came to 8 bases. This CDR3 is built from 14 residues. CDR1 and CDR2 (germline): SGHKS, YYEKEE (reference sequence). The chain's CDR3 is CASSLWGENTEAFF. The CDR3 DNA follows: TGTGCCAGCAGCTTGTGGGGCGAGAACACTGAAGCTTTCTTT.

The CDR3 protein is CASSQYGGPGNTIYF. CDR3 sequence (DNA): TGCGCCAGCAGCCAGTATGGGGGGCCTGGAAACACCATATATTTT. The chain uses TRBV4-1 and TRBJ1-3; D is possibly TRBD1 (6 bases). Trimming shortened V by 3 bases and J by 2 bases, and 11 bases separated the two germline ends. The CDR3 spans 15 residues. CDR1 is MGHRA and CDR2 is YSYEKL in the germline V gene.

There are many counts of this clonotype. This chain links TRBV6-5 with TRBJ2-4; 9 bases align to TRBD1. In germline, CDR1 is MNHEY, CDR2 SVGAGI. The CDR3 is 16 amino acids. V gave up 6 bases and J gave up 6 bases; unmatched junction bases: 12. CDR3 amino acids: CASRPAGQGPGNIQYF. The DNA for the CDR3 is TGTGCCAGCAGGCCTGCAGGACAGGGGCCAGGAAACATTCAGTACTTC.

This clonotype occurred a few times. J is TRBJ2-3 and V is TRBV6-5; a weak D match, TRBD2 (6 bases). The V end was cut by 6 bases, the J end by 1 base, with 11 bases between. The CDR3 has 14 residues. The germline V gene encodes CDR1 MNHEY and CDR2 SVGAGI. CDR3: CASRPGLGTDTQYF. CDR3 sequence (DNA): TGTGCCAGCAGGCCGGGACTTGGCACAGATACGCAGTATTTT.

This chain connects TRBV5-1 to TRBJ1-1; a weak D match, TRBD1 (6 bases). Per the germline V gene, CDR1 is SGHRS and CDR2 is YFSETQ. The CDR3 consists of 14 residues. The V and J ends lost 7 bases and 9 bases respectively, with 22 bases between them. The CDR3 sequence: CASAKTKRGQKAFF. In DNA form, the CDR3 reads TGCGCCAGCGCGAAGACTAAAAGAGGACAGAAAGCTTTCTTT.

Notes on this clonotype: A junction boundary mismatches the germline segment, possibly from a read error. The V call is TRBV4-1, the J call TRBJ1-5, with D maybe TRBD1 (6 bases). This CDR3 spans 15 amino acids. From germline, CDR1 is MGHRA and CDR2 YSYEKL. The CDR3 spells CASSHGGRINEPQHF. For the CDR3, the DNA is TGCGCCAGCAGCCACGGGGGGCGGATCAATGAGCCCCAGCATTTT.

The chain links TRBV28 to TRBJ1-4, with 7 nucleotides matching TRBD1. CDR1 is MDHEN and CDR2 is SYDVKM in the germline V gene. The CDR3 length is 13 residues. Trimming took 4 bases from V and 8 from J; bases not matched to a gene: 4. As DNA, the CDR3 is TGTGCCAGCAGTTCGGGACAGAGGGAAAAACTGTTTTTT. This codes for CASSSGQREKLFF.

The chain is built from TRBV12-3 or TRBV12-4 and TRBJ2-1; TRBD2 is a possible D gene (6 bases). Trimming cost V 5 bases and J 2 bases, with 19 bases left between them. The CDR3 extends over 17 amino acids. The CDR3 DNA reads TGTGCCAGCAGTAGAAACGGGGGACTGACTACCTACAATGAGCAGTTCTTC. Its protein product is CASSRNGGLTTYNEQFF.

This chain connects TRBV5-1 to TRBJ1-2; D is uncertain. CDR1 and CDR2 (germline): SGHRS, YFSETQ. V was clipped by 0 bases and J by 0 bases, with 9 bases between them. This CDR3 is 15 amino acids long. CDR3 in DNA: TGCGCCAGCAGCTTGGCTCCAGAAGCTAACTATGGCTACACCTTC. The encoded protein is CASSLAPEANYGYTF.

In this sample, this clonotype turned up a few times. The rearrangement uses TRBV7-2 and TRBJ2-5; 8 positions match TRBD2. The V segment lost 5 bases and the J segment 1 base; nucleotides outside the gene matches: 9. The CDR3 is made up of 16 amino acids. Per the germline V gene, CDR1 is SGHTA and CDR2 is FQGNSA. CDR3 protein: CASSPELAALQETQYF. The CDR3 DNA reads as TGTGCCAGCAGCCCAGAACTAGCGGCCCTCCAAGAGACCCAGTACTTC.

This clonotype has a count of ten or more. This sequence joins TRBV3-1 and TRBJ1-1, with D unresolved. The length of the CDR3 is 14 residues. Looked up from germline, CDR1 is LGHDT and CDR2 is YNNKEL (reference sequence). Trimming took off 3 bases at V and 1 base at J, with 9 bases between the two ends. Written as DNA, the CDR3 is TGTGCCAGCAGCCACCCCGCATGGAACACTGAAGCTTTCTTT. Protein sequence: CASSHPAWNTEAFF.

This clonotype has a count of ten or more. This chain uses TRBV2 with TRBJ2-1; D unclear. The CDR3 has 15 residues. The germline CDR1 and CDR2 sequences are SNHLY and FYNNEI. The V and J ends lost 6 bases and 0 bases respectively, with 12 bases between them. CDR3 sequence: CASRGGFLSYNEQFF. The CDR3 DNA follows: TGTGCCAGCAGGGGTGGGTTCCTCTCCTACAATGAGCAGTTCTTC.

This clonotype was seen only a few times. The J gene is TRBJ1-1, the V gene TRBV7-2; D is unresolved. Trimming left V 5 bases short and J 6 bases short, with 16 bases between. CDR1 and CDR2 (germline): SGHTA, FQGNSA. This CDR3 contains 14 residues. CDR3 sequence (DNA): TGTGCCAGCAGCCCCTCCCCCGGGTTGTCTGAAGCTTTCTTT. It yields the protein CASSPSPGLSEAFF. Filled out from reference TRBV7-2 and TRBJ1-1, the complete variable domain reads GAGVSQSPSNKVTEKGKDVELRCDPISGHTALYWYRQSLGQGLEFLIYFQGNSAPDKSGLPSDRFSAERTGGSVSTLTIQRTQQEDSAVYLCASSPSPGLSEAFFGQGTRLTVV.

In its sample, this clonotype was seen many times. The rearrangement links TRBV4-2 to TRBJ2-3, with 8 bases that match TRBD2. CDR3 length: 16 amino acids. V dropped 0 bases and J dropped 4; count of bases not matched to a gene: 6. Germline V gives CDR1 LGHNA, CDR2 YNFKEQ. The CDR3 protein is CASSQDIGGASDTQYF. CDR3 bases: TGTGCCAGCAGCCAAGATATCGGGGGGGCTTCAGATACGCAGTATTTT.

This clonotype was counted between two and nine times. The chain recombines TRBV4-2 with TRBJ2-7, with 8 bases identical to TRBD1. The ends lost 0 bases at V and 4 bases at J; junction bases unmatched: 5. Germline CDR1 LGHNA, CDR2 YNFKEQ. The CDR3 consists of 15 residues. Here the CDR3 DNA reads TGTGCCAGCAGCCAAGACCTACAGGGGGTTTACGAGCAGTACTTC. It yields the protein CASSQDLQGVYEQYF.